The rows below give T cell receptor beta chains drawn from one sample of a study of blood T cell repertoires in COVID-19. The table came from immunoSEQ multiplex PCR; TCRdb's copy has only in-frame clones and leaves some out. This sample has 78,000 or so clones; around 86% occur once, and the top ten carry approximately 4.4%. Input material: peripheral blood. Receptor source: a man aged 45-60 years with active or convalescent COVID-19. The CDR3 runs from the conserved cysteine through the conserved F or W. The D gene is left open where the match is weak. The listing skips clone size in some rows; elsewhere it reads once, few, many or a size class.

v_gene: TRBV3-1/TRBV3-2
abundance: .
d_gene: .
j_gene: TRBJ2-3
CDR3nt: TGTGCCAGCAGCCAAGAGGGACTCGCGCCGTTCACAGATACGCAGTATTTT
CDR3aa: CASSQEGLAPFTDTQYF

v_gene: TRBV7-9
abundance: .
d_gene: .
j_gene: TRBJ2-3
CDR3nt: TGTGCCAGCAGCTTAGATACAGGGACAGATACGCAGTATTTT
CDR3aa: CASSLDTGTDTQYF

v_gene: TRBV6-5
abundance: .
d_gene: .
j_gene: TRBJ1-1
CDR3nt: TGTGCCAGCAGGAAGGGAGGGAGCGCTTTCTTT
CDR3aa: CASRKGGSAFF

v_gene: TRBV2
abundance: .
d_gene: .
j_gene: TRBJ2-3
CDR3nt: TGTGCCAGCAGTGAAGGGCTGGCCTCGGATACGCAGTATTTT
CDR3aa: CASSEGLASDTQYF

v_gene: TRBV7-9
abundance: .
d_gene: TRBD2
j_gene: TRBJ2-7
CDR3nt: TGTGCCAGCAGCAGCGGGGCACGGGAGCAGTACTTC
CDR3aa: CASSSGAREQYF

v_gene: TRBV19
abundance: .
d_gene: .
j_gene: TRBJ2-3
CDR3nt: TGTGCCAGTAGCCAGCGTCTAGGCACAGATACGCAGTATTTT
CDR3aa: CASSQRLGTDTQYF

v_gene: TRBV3-1/TRBV3-2
abundance: .
d_gene: .
j_gene: TRBJ1-2
CDR3nt: TGTGCCAGCAGCCAAGCAGGGTATCGTGGCTACACCTTC
CDR3aa: CASSQAGYRGYTF

v_gene: TRBV6-5
abundance: .
d_gene: .
j_gene: TRBJ1-3
CDR3nt: TGTGCCAGCAGTCGGCTTGAGGTGTCTGGAAACACCATATATTTT
CDR3aa: CASSRLEVSGNTIYF

v_gene: TRBV29-1
abundance: .
d_gene: TRBD1
j_gene: TRBJ1-1
CDR3nt: TGCAGCTCATGGGGCAGGGGGGACACTGAAGCTTTCTTT
CDR3aa: CSSWGRGDTEAFF

v_gene: TRBV7-2
abundance: few
d_gene: .
j_gene: TRBJ2-3
CDR3nt: TGTGCCAGCAGCCCTTGGTCGGCTAGAAACACAGATACGCAGTATTTT
CDR3aa: CASSPWSARNTDTQYF

v_gene: TRBV5-1
abundance: .
d_gene: TRBD1
j_gene: TRBJ1-2
CDR3nt: TGCGCCAGCAGCTTGGGACAGGGGGCGGAAGGCTACACCTTC
CDR3aa: CASSLGQGAEGYTF

v_gene: TRBV11-2
abundance: .
d_gene: .
j_gene: TRBJ2-3
CDR3nt: TGTGCCAGCAGTTCCACACAATCTCGAAGTGATACGCAGTATTTT
CDR3aa: CASSSTQSRSDTQYF

v_gene: TRBV14
abundance: .
d_gene: .
j_gene: TRBJ1-2
CDR3nt: TGTGCCAGCAGCCACAGGACTAACTATGGCTACACCTTC
CDR3aa: CASSHRTNYGYTF

v_gene: TRBV28
abundance: .
d_gene: TRBD1
j_gene: TRBJ1-1
CDR3nt: TGTGCCAGCAGCCTTCTACAGGGGGGAGCTTTCTTT
CDR3aa: CASSLLQGGAFF

v_gene: TRBV6-2/TRBV6-3
abundance: .
d_gene: TRBD2
j_gene: TRBJ2-1
CDR3nt: TGTGCCAGCAGTTATGGGACTAGCGGGGGCAATGAGCAGTTCTTC
CDR3aa: CASSYGTSGGNEQFF

v_gene: TRBV6-6
abundance: .
d_gene: TRBD1
j_gene: TRBJ1-2
CDR3nt: TGTGCCAGCAATGAACAGGGGGCAGGGGGCTACACCTTC
CDR3aa: CASNEQGAGGYTF

v_gene: TRBV5-6
abundance: .
d_gene: TRBD2
j_gene: TRBJ2-1
CDR3nt: TGTGCCAGCAGCTTTGAGCGGGGGGCTTCCTACAATGAGCAGTTCTTC
CDR3aa: CASSFERGASYNEQFF

v_gene: TRBV28
abundance: .
d_gene: .
j_gene: TRBJ2-3
CDR3nt: TGTGCCAGCACCCCGGTCCTAATTTCCACAGATACGCAGTATTTT
CDR3aa: CASTPVLISTDTQYF

v_gene: TRBV6-5
abundance: .
d_gene: .
j_gene: TRBJ1-1
CDR3nt: TGTGCCAGCAATGGGGGGTGGAGCAGGACTGAAGCTTTCTTT
CDR3aa: CASNGGWSRTEAFF

v_gene: TRBV7-6
abundance: .
d_gene: TRBD2
j_gene: TRBJ2-3
CDR3nt: TGTGCCAGCTCCCCGATGCAGCGGGGAAGCACAGATACGCAGTATTTT
CDR3aa: CASSPMQRGSTDTQYF

v_gene: TRBV4-1
abundance: .
d_gene: TRBD1
j_gene: TRBJ1-3
CDR3nt: TGCGCCAGCAGCCAAGAGCCCTGGACAGGGACGGGAAACACCATATATTTT
CDR3aa: CASSQEPWTGTGNTIYF

v_gene: TRBV5-4
abundance: .
d_gene: TRBD2
j_gene: TRBJ2-1
CDR3nt: TGTGCCAGCAGCTCGGGACTAGTAGATAATGAGCAGTTCTTC
CDR3aa: CASSSGLVDNEQFF

v_gene: TRBV5-4
abundance: .
d_gene: .
j_gene: TRBJ1-2
CDR3nt: TGTGCCAGCAGCTTAGCGGGGGGCTCGGGCTACACCTTC
CDR3aa: CASSLAGGSGYTF

v_gene: TRBV6-5
abundance: .
d_gene: TRBD1
j_gene: TRBJ2-7
CDR3nt: TGTGCCAGCAGATTGGCACAGGGGACCGACGAGCAGTACTTC
CDR3aa: CASRLAQGTDEQYF

v_gene: TRBV5-6
abundance: .
d_gene: .
j_gene: TRBJ2-3
CDR3nt: TGTGCCAGCAGCTCGGACACCCGCACAGATACGCAGTATTTT
CDR3aa: CASSSDTRTDTQYF

v_gene: TRBV12-3/TRBV12-4
abundance: .
d_gene: .
j_gene: TRBJ2-5
CDR3nt: TGTGCCAGCAGTTTAATCGGGGGAGAGACCCAGTACTTC
CDR3aa: CASSLIGGETQYF

v_gene: TRBV5-8
abundance: .
d_gene: .
j_gene: TRBJ1-5
CDR3nt: TGTGCCAGCAGCTTGGACGTCGGGGGCAATCAGCCCCAGCATTTT
CDR3aa: CASSLDVGGNQPQHF

v_gene: TRBV5-6
abundance: .
d_gene: TRBD1
j_gene: TRBJ2-5
CDR3nt: TGTGCCAGCAGGGGACAGGGGGAAGAGACCCAGTACTTC
CDR3aa: CASRGQGEETQYF

v_gene: TRBV6-2/TRBV6-3
abundance: .
d_gene: .
j_gene: TRBJ2-3
CDR3nt: TGTGCCAGCAGTTATCGGACAGATACGCAGTATTTT
CDR3aa: CASSYRTDTQYF

v_gene: TRBV7-2
abundance: .
d_gene: .
j_gene: TRBJ1-3
CDR3nt: TGTGCCAGCAGCTTAGGACTGGCTGGAAACACCATATATTTT
CDR3aa: CASSLGLAGNTIYF

v_gene: TRBV7-9
abundance: .
d_gene: .
j_gene: TRBJ1-1
CDR3nt: TGTGCCAGCAGCTTAGGTAGCGGGGGCACTGAAGCTTTCTTT
CDR3aa: CASSLGSGGTEAFF

v_gene: TRBV2
abundance: once
d_gene: TRBD1
j_gene: TRBJ1-1
CDR3nt: TGTGCCAGCAACGGACAGGGGGACACTGAAGCTTTCTTT
CDR3aa: CASNGQGDTEAFF

v_gene: TRBV4-1
abundance: few
d_gene: TRBD1
j_gene: TRBJ1-1
CDR3nt: TGCGCCAGCAGCCAAGGGGACAGGGGGAGGAACACTGAAGCTTTCTTT
CDR3aa: CASSQGDRGRNTEAFF

v_gene: TRBV7-9
abundance: .
d_gene: .
j_gene: TRBJ2-5
CDR3nt: TGTGCCAGCAGCTTAGGGGCGGGACAAGAGACCCAGTACTTC
CDR3aa: CASSLGAGQETQYF

v_gene: TRBV28
abundance: .
d_gene: TRBD1
j_gene: TRBJ2-1
CDR3nt: TGTGCCAGCAGGGGGACAGGCAATGAGCAGTTCTTC
CDR3aa: CASRGTGNEQFF

v_gene: TRBV19
abundance: .
d_gene: TRBD2
j_gene: TRBJ2-1
CDR3nt: TGTGCCAGTAGTCCTACTAGCGGGGGGGCCTATGAGCAGTTCTTC
CDR3aa: CASSPTSGGAYEQFF

v_gene: TRBV24-1
abundance: .
d_gene: TRBD2
j_gene: TRBJ2-5
CDR3nt: TGTGCCACCAGTGATTTGAGCGGGGGGTTCGGGGAGACCCAGTACTTC
CDR3aa: CATSDLSGGFGETQYF